This T cell receptor (beta chain) was documented in a study of T cells in Graves' hyperthyroidism and ophthalmopathy (dated by TCRdb to between 2019 and 2020). Regarding the study in general: Peripheral blood was sampled at the time of initial diagnosis, prior to any treatment. To identify distinguishing TCR V-J signatures, a discovery cohort of around 100 patients was used, comprising 43 with Graves' ophthalmopathy and around 60 with stable Graves' hyperthyroidism. The roughly 94 discovery patients were randomly split 7:3 into training and test sets. After sampling, hyperthyroidism patients received methimazole starting at 30 mg daily, and ophthalmopathy patients received high-dose intravenous methylprednisolone. Thyroid tissue and blood T-cell repertoires from several Graves' hyperthyroidism patients were also compared in the study. According to the paper, TCR Vbeta CDR3 sequencing was carried out on 135 peripheral blood samples, which came from 40 to 45 ophthalmopathy, some 73 hyperthyroidism and roughly 17 progressor patients. Prospective prediction of ophthalmopathy was tested in an independent validation cohort consisting of some 19 hyperthyroidism patients and some 16 patients who later progressed to ophthalmopathy.

This clonotype was detected ten times or more. No antigen is known for it. No much larger clone exists at a distance of one base, and base qualities are not known. TCR beta CDR3 regions were amplified from RNA transcripts. A first-round RT-PCR of the TCR CDR3 used the HTBI primer set with the Qiagen OneStep RT-PCR kit. A second multiplex PCR round built the libraries, followed by size selection and purification. Libraries were sequenced paired-end with 100 bp reads on an Illumina HiSeq2000. In the authors' own workflow: Raw data were processed with SOAPnuke, discarding reads with adapters, uncalled bases, mean Phred below 15, or no exact constant-primer or identifier match. High-quality paired reads were merged using COPE v1.2.5, and each unique nucleotide sequence was defined as a clonotype. MiTCR v1.1 was used to align clonotypes to the IMGT TRBV, TRBD and TRBJ reference segments. Analysis was restricted to V-J combinations with a frequency above 0.0001, which covered about 99% of repertoires. A TCS score was defined as the ratio of F50 (clonal expansion) to E x V (chaos), with BLOSUM62-based TCRdist applied between CDR3 peptides within each V-J. Welch's t-statistics and random forest reduced roughly 540 V-J features to 10 to 15, which were used in a naive Bayes classifier (R e1071). The public sequencing data were trimmed at Q25 with fastp and processed into clonotypes with MiXCR by TCRdb, which kept only in-frame beta chains. Identical CDR3 proteins give one entry, which carries the most common genes and DNA. Clone size and V and J calls follow TCRdb, not the original study. This sample gives 150,000 or so distinct CDR3 sequences in total; over 7.5% of them show up just once. The ten largest clones capture roughly a fifth of the sample.

The hyperthyroidism patients were between 18 and 65 years old and newly diagnosed, with a disease duration of less than 2 months. The study excluded patients with uncontrolled infections, other autoimmune diseases, pregnancy or lactation. Diagnoses relied on clinical symptoms, serum thyroxine and TRAb, thyroid ultrasound and orbital computed tomography. Blood from progressor patients was collected at the time of first diagnosis with hyperthyroidism, before any ophthalmopathy symptoms had appeared. PBMCs were separated from over 9 ml of fresh peripheral blood using Ficoll-Paque density gradient centrifugation. Progressor patients were initially diagnosed with Graves' hyperthyroidism and developed ophthalmopathy during follow-up. Total RNA was extracted with Trizol reagent, and quality was checked on an Agilent 2100 Bioanalyzer. The full study reports these points: No statistical method was used to set the sample size in advance, and investigators knew the group allocation. Blood samples also contained most of the expanded thyroid clonotypes (frequency above 0.001), which suggests that blood repertoires may reflect thyroid immune responses. During validation, the model predicted progression to ophthalmopathy a median of around 6 months ahead of onset, with roughly 65% sensitivity and about 72% specificity. A 13 V-J signature model separated ophthalmopathy from stable hyperthyroidism, with roughly 88% sensitivity and roughly 81% specificity in cross-validation and 80%/75% in testing.

The sample taken for sequencing was blood. This sequence originates from a woman aged 18 to 35 with Graves' hyperthyroidism that later progressed to Graves' ophthalmopathy.

Here the CDR3 is given as CASSVAGSRNEQFF. The DNA sequence is as follows: TGTGCCAGCAGCGTTGCAGGGTCCCGCAATGAGCAGTTCTTC. This chain joins TRBV9 to TRBJ2-1; 5 matching bases give a weak D call of TRBD1. The germline V gene encodes CDR1 SGDLS and CDR2 YYNGEE. The V end loses 2 bases and the J end loses 6 bases, and a stretch of 12 bases separates them. Its CDR3 holds 14 amino acids, cysteine through phenylalanine. CDR3 DNA only is kept here, 42 bases in frame from base 1.